This paragraph covers one T cell receptor (beta chain) sequence. The antigen remains undetermined. The limits of the CDR3 on the DNA are not certain, so only TCRdb's listed CDR3 is given. These data are taken from a study of Graves' ophthalmopathy and Graves' hyperthyroidism. Overall study findings and caveats: Discriminating ophthalmopathy from stable hyperthyroidism, a 13-signature model attained a sensitivity of about 88% and a specificity of 80% to 82%.

Germline CDR1 and CDR2: LNHNV and YYDKDF (reference sequence). The CDR3 is made up of 19 amino acids, end residues included. Amplification of TCR beta CDR3 regions used RNA transcripts. First-round RT-PCR with HTBI primers preceded a second-round multiplex PCR. TCRdb recomputed calls from the multiplex PCR reads with MiXCR, one row per CDR3 protein. The sample holds more than 1,000,000 distinct CDR3 sequences, around a third seen once. This chain links TRBV15 with TRBJ2-5; the table's D call TRBD1 went unverified against the DNA. What was sequenced was peripheral blood or thyroid tissue (not recorded which). The receptor was isolated from an adult man with Graves' hyperthyroidism. CDR3 sequence: CATSIYLCSVDWGEWTQYF.